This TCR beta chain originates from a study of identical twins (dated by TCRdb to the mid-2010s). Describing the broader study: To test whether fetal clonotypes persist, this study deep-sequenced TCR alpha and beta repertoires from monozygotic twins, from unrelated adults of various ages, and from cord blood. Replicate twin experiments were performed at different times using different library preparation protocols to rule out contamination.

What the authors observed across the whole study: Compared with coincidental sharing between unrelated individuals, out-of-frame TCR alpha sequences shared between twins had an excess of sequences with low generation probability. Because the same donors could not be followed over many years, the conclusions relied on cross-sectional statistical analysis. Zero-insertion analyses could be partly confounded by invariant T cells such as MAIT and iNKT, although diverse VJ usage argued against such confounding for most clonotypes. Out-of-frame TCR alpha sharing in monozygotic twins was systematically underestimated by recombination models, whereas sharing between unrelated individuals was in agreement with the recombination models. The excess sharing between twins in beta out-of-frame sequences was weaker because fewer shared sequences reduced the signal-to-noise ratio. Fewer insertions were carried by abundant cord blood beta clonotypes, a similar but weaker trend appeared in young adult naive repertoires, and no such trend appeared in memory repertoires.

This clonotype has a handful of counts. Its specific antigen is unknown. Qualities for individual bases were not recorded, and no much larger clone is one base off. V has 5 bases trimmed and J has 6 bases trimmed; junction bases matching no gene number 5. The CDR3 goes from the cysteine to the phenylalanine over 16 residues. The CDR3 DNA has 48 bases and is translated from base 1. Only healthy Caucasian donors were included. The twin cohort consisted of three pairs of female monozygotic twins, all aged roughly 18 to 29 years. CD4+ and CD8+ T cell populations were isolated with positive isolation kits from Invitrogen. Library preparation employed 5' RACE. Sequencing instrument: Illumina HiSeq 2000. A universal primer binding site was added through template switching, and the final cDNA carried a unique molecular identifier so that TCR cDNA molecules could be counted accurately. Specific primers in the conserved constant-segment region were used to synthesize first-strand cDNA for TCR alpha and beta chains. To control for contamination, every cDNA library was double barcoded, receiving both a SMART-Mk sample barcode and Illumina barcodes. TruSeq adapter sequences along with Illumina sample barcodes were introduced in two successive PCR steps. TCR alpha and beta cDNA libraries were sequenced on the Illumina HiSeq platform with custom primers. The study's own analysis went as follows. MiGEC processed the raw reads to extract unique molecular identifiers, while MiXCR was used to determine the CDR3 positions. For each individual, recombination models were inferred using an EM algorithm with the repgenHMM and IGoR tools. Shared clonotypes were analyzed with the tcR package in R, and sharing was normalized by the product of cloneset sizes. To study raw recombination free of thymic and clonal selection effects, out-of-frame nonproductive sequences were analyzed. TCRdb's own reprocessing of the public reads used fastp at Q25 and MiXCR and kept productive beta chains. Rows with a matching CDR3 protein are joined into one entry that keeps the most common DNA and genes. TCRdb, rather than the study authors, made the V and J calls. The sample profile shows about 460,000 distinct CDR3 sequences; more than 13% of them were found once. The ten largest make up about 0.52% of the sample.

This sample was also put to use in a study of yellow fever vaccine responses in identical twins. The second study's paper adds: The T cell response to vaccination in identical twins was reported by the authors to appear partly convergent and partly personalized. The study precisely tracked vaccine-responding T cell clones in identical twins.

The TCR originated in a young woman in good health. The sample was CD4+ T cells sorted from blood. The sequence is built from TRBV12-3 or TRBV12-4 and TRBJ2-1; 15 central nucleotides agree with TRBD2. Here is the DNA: TGTGCCAGCAGTCCACCGGGACTAGCGGGGGGCAATGAGCAGTTCTTC. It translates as CASSPPGLAGGNEQFF.